This T cell receptor beta chain was captured in a study of blood T cell repertoires in COVID-19 (dated by TCRdb to about 2020). About the investigation overall: Samples covering the acute and convalescent phases of COVID-19 were provided by collaborators in the United States, Italy and Spain. Where available, HLA class I and class II types were taken from metadata supplied by the sample provider and were not determined by assay-based typing. Nearly every sample came with metadata listing a de-identified subject ID, COVID-19 status, age in years and sex. The dataset comprised deeply sampled blood TCRbeta repertoires from subjects exposed to, actively infected with, or recovered from COVID-19. The repertoires were released in a freely available public database intended as a resource for research on the immune response to SARS-CoV-2. The prospective study material was composed of cDNA or gDNA derived from T cells, B-cell-depleted T cells, or PBMCs. The samples were drawn from the first 160 participants of the ongoing ImmuneRACE study and from some 1,300 subjects provided by 6 global collaborators. The investigation overall reported the following: Clinical and demographic metadata were provided uncurated, with the amount varying by source and participant.

At one collaborating source in Seattle, patients were enrolled during active infection and were followed longitudinally through the course of disease. Collaborating institutions collected whole blood in K2EDTA tubes following their own protocols. For TCRbeta analysis, collaborator samples were shipped as frozen whole blood, as isolated PBMCs, or as DNA extracted from either sample type. TCRbeta CDR3 regions were amplified from genomic DNA using the immunoSEQ Assay, a bias-controlled multiplex PCR. Turning to the authors' computational methods: Nucleated cell counts per sample were estimated from amplification of reference gene primers within the assay. To quantify the absolute abundance of each unique TCRbeta CDR3 rearrangement, sequence reads were collapsed and filtered. For each sample, productive Simpson clonality was calculated as the square root of Simpson's diversity index over productive rearrangements. Sourced from immuneACCESS, this table was stored by TCRdb with only in-frame sequences that have V and J called. A share of the clones is absent; for the studies checked, an unresolved V gene accounts for under half, and the remainder has no known explanation. V, J and clone size reflect that table, while D and trimming were determined from the DNA. The sample table records around 110,000 clones; around 80% of these occur just once. 5% to 8% of the sample comes from the top ten.

The CDR3 spans 12 residues, from the cysteine through the phenylalanine. CDR3 DNA only is kept here, 36 bases in frame from base 1. A distance of 8 bases separates the germline ends of V and J, which lose 1 base and 8 bases respectively. According to the germline V gene, CDR1 reads KGHSH and CDR2 reads LQKENI. Of note for this clone: The antigen this receptor binds is unknown. No base quality information exists; no much larger clone differs at one position.

The receptor's source is an older man with COVID-19, enrolled during active disease. This chain joins TRBV18 to TRBJ1-1; the D gene remains uncertain. Sample: peripheral blood. The DNA sequence is as follows: TGTGCCAGCTCACCACGAGCGCCGGAAGCTTTCTTT. This gives the protein CASSPRAPEAFF.